Listed here are 15 T cell receptor beta chains from one sample, sequenced in a study of identical twins. MiXCR was run by TCRdb on the 5' RACE reads, yielding one entry per CDR3 protein. The sample includes hundreds of thousands of distinct CDR3 sequences, less than 9% of them seen just once. The sample was also linked to a second study, of yellow fever vaccine responses in identical twins.

Sequencing input: PBMCs. These TCRs come from a woman between 18 and 30 years old in good health.

This clonotype was seen a few times. V gene TRBV5-4 combines with J gene TRBJ1-2; the match to TRBD1 covers 12 bases. V was pared by 4 bases and J by 6 bases, with 7 bases of the junction left unmatched. In germline, CDR1 is SGHNT, CDR2 YYREEE (reference sequence). The CDR3 has 15 amino acids. Written as DNA, the CDR3 is TGTGCCAGCAGCCCGGGACAGGGGGCGCGGGATGGCTACACCTTC. Translated: CASSPGQGARDGYTF.

This clonotype was seen ten or more times. Here the CDR3 DNA reads TGTGCCAGCAGCTTAGCTCCGGCTGAAGAGACCCAGTACTTC. Protein product: CASSLAPAEETQYF. The chain has TRBV7-9 and TRBJ2-5; no firm D call. With 0 bases removed from V and 3 bases from J, the gap between germline ends came to 8 bases. Germline-derived CDR1 and CDR2 are SEHNR and FQNEAQ (reference sequence). The CDR3 contains 14 residues.

The rearrangement uses TRBV2 and TRBJ2-7, with D possibly matching TRBD1 (6 bases). Germline V gene data show CDR1 as SNHLY and CDR2 as FYNNEI. V was trimmed by 5 bases and J by 6 bases, leaving 26 bases between them. The CDR3 is 17 amino acids. In DNA form, the CDR3 reads TGTGCCAGCAGTCCAAATGGGCAGGGGTTAGGTTCTGGCGAGCAGTACTTC. It codes for CASSPNGQGLGSGEQYF.

In this sample, this clonotype turned up many times. This rearrangement joins TRBV27 to TRBJ2-7, with TRBD2 identical over 7 bases. The CDR3 consists of 13 residues. The J segment lost 6 bases and the V segment lost 2 bases, leaving 4 bases of the junction unmatched. The germline V gene encodes CDR1 MNHEY and CDR2 SMNVEV (reference sequence). The CDR3 reads CASSLRLAGEQYF. The CDR3 nucleotides read TGTGCCAGCAGTTTACGACTAGCTGGCGAGCAGTACTTC.

The genes are TRBV6-1 and TRBJ2-2; perhaps TRBD1 as D (6 bases). V was pared by 9 bases and J by 0 bases, with 14 bases between. The germline CDR1 and CDR2 sequences are MNHNS and SASEGT. CDR3 length equals 15 residues. CDR3 bases: TGTGCCAGTAGACCCGGGACAACGAACACCGGGGAGCTGTTTTTT. Amino acid sequence: CASRPGTTNTGELFF.

Only a few counts were recorded for this clonotype. V is TRBV29-1 and J is TRBJ2-7, with D hard to call. The CDR3 has 11 residues. Trimming pared 4 bases from V and 5 bases from J, leaving 9 bases between. Germline CDR1 SQVTM, CDR2 ANQGSEA. The CDR3, as DNA: TGCAGCGTTGGTGCGTCCCACGAGCAGTACTTC. Translating gives CSVGASHEQYF.

This clonotype was observed a handful of times. The V and J genes are TRBV7-6 and TRBJ2-1; 9 nucleotides match TRBD1. The J segment lost 3 bases and the V segment lost 5 bases, leaving 8 bases of the junction unmatched. CDR1 and CDR2 (germline): SGHVS, FNYEAQ. This CDR3 is built from 16 residues. This chain's CDR3 is CASSKQGATGYNEQFF. CDR3 nucleotide sequence: TGTGCCAGCAGCAAACAGGGGGCGACCGGCTACAATGAGCAGTTCTTC.

The J gene is TRBJ2-3, the V gene TRBV15; 8 bases fit TRBD2. V shed 4 bases and J 2 bases; nucleotides not matched to a gene: 14. The germline gives CDR1 LNHNV, CDR2 YYDKDF (reference sequence). The CDR3 runs 18 residues. The DNA for the CDR3 is TGTGCCACCAGCAAACGTTCGGGGGGACTAGGGCTCACAGATACGCAGTATTTT. Residues: CATSKRSGGLGLTDTQYF. The full variable domain, completed using reference TRBV15 and TRBJ2-3, is DAMVIQNPRYQVTQFGKPVTLSCSQTLNHNVMYWYQQKSSQAPKLLFHYYDKDFNNEADTPDNFQSRRPNTSFCFLDIRSPGLGDTAMYLCATSKRSGGLGLTDTQYFGPGTRLTVL.

This clonotype has at least ten counts. The V and J genes are TRBV5-1 and TRBJ1-1; D not resolved. V gave up 1 base and J gave up 6 bases, with 22 bases separating them. The germline gives CDR1 SGHRS, CDR2 YFSETQ. The CDR3 runs to 17 residues. CDR3 bases: TGCGCCAGCAGCTTGTCTTGGCCCTCAGGAGTCGGCGCTGAAGCTTTCTTT. This gives the protein CASSLSWPSGVGAEAFF.

The gene calls are TRBV15 and TRBJ1-2; a weak D match, TRBD1 (5 bases). Trimming stripped 0 bases from V and 4 bases from J, with 21 bases between. The CDR3 is made up of 18 amino acids. Germline-derived CDR1 and CDR2 are LNHNV and YYDKDF (reference sequence). CDR3 sequence: CATSRDPIQGPAGYGYTF. In DNA, the CDR3 is TGTGCCACCAGCAGAGACCCTATTCAGGGACCGGCTGGCTATGGCTACACCTTC. The full variable domain, in which reference TRBV15 and TRBJ1-2 provide the parts outside the CDR3, is DAMVIQNPRYQVTQFGKPVTLSCSQTLNHNVMYWYQQKSSQAPKLLFHYYDKDFNNEADTPDNFQSRRPNTSFCFLDIRSPGLGDTAMYLCATSRDPIQGPAGYGYTFGSGTRLTVV.

The J gene is TRBJ2-7, the V gene TRBV12-3 or TRBV12-4; perhaps TRBD1 as D (6 bases). V gave up 5 bases and J gave up 7 bases, with 15 bases separating them. This CDR3 is 13 amino acids long. CDR3 region: CASSPQGTEEQYF. The CDR3 region has the DNA TGTGCCAGCAGTCCACAGGGAACCGAAGAGCAGTACTTC.

V is TRBV7-2 and J is TRBJ2-1; perhaps TRBD1 as D (6 bases). The CDR3 totals 14 residues. CDR1 and CDR2 from the germline V gene are SGHTA and FQGNSA. V was trimmed by 0 bases and J by 8 bases, leaving 11 bases between them. CDR3 coding DNA: TGTGCCAGCAGCTTAGCTGACACAGGGTATGAGCAGTTCTTC. Residues: CASSLADTGYEQFF.

This clonotype showed up many times. The chain carries TRBV9 and TRBJ2-1; a weak D match, TRBD2 (6 bases). The CDR3 is 15 residues long. V lost 0 bases and J 0 bases, leaving 7 bases between the germline ends. Germline V gene lookup returns CDR1 SGDLS and CDR2 YYNGEE. This CDR3 is CASSVVGGSYNEQFF. The CDR3 DNA sequence: TGTGCCAGCAGCGTAGTCGGGGGCTCCTACAATGAGCAGTTCTTC. Together with reference TRBV9 and TRBJ2-1, the CDR3 gives the full variable domain: DSGVTQTPKHLITATGQRVTLRCSPRSGDLSVYWYQQSLDQGLQFLIQYYNGEERAKGNILERFSAQQFPDLHSELNLSSLELGDSALYFCASSVVGGSYNEQFFGPGTRLTVL.

This clonotype occurred a few times. The V and J genes are TRBV6-5 and TRBJ2-7; TRBD1 is a possible D gene (5 bases). This CDR3 contains 16 residues. Germline values: CDR1 MNHEY, CDR2 SVGAGI. V lost 2 bases and J lost 5, with 19 bases in between. The CDR3 DNA follows: TGTGCCAGCAGTTACGATGGGCGGACAAGGACCCACGAGCAGTACTTC. Translation gives CASSYDGRTRTHEQYF.

This clonotype was found many times. The CDR3 loop reads CASSLGQGFNDSPLHF. DNA of the CDR3: TGCGCCAGCAGCTTGGGGCAGGGATTCAATGATTCACCCCTCCACTTT. V is TRBV5-1 and J is TRBJ1-6; TRBD1 is a possible D gene (5 bases). The germline CDR1 and CDR2 sequences are SGHRS and YFSETQ. This CDR3 has 16 residues. V lost 0 bases and J 8 bases, leaving 15 bases between the germline ends.